Listed here are 13 T cell receptor beta chains from one sample, sequenced in a study of cytomegalovirus exposure and HLA in healthy donors. Primers included in the PCR were 60 Vbeta and 13 Jbeta primers. Method: immunoSEQ multiplex PCR; TCRdb's copy keeps in-frame clones and lacks some. The repertoire holds fewer than 140,000 clones, with more than 70% as singletons. Sequencing input: PBMCs. All receptors derive from a man between 40 and 49 years old in good health and CMV-seronegative.

This clone showed up just a few times. The rearrangement uses TRBV29-1 and TRBJ2-2; the match to TRBD1 covers 9 bases. The ends lost 4 bases at V and 1 base at J; junction bases unmatched: 7. CDR1 is SQVTM and CDR2 is ANQGSEA in the germline V gene. The CDR3 has 16 amino acids. CDR3 region: CSVGGQGFGNTGELFF. CDR3 DNA sequence: TGCAGCGTTGGAGGACAGGGGTTCGGGAACACCGGGGAGCTGTTTTTT.

The chain employs TRBV4-1 and TRBJ2-7, with 11 bases matching TRBD1. Germline CDR1 reads MGHRA; CDR2 reads YSYEKL. There are 15 residues in the CDR3. V shed 1 base, J shed 2 bases, and the junction held 1 base outside the gene matches. CDR3 sequence reads: CASSQGTGGPYEQYF. CDR3 sequence (DNA): TGCGCCAGCAGCCAAGGGACAGGGGGCCCCTACGAGCAGTACTTC.

This chain uses TRBV28 with TRBJ2-1, with 8 bases that match TRBD1. The CDR3 runs 16 residues. Trimming took 8 bases from V and 7 from J; bases not matched to a gene: 16. Germline V gene lookup returns CDR1 MDHEN and CDR2 SYDVKM. CDR3 nucleotide sequence: TGTGCCAGCGCTCCCCCCTTTGGGACAGGATTAAATGAGCAGTTCTTC. Protein: CASAPPFGTGLNEQFF.

V usage is TRBV11-3 and J usage is TRBJ2-7; D is possibly TRBD2 (6 bases). The CDR3 spans 13 residues. Between the trimmed V and J ends, which lost 5 bases and 0 bases, there was a span of 8 bases. Per the germline V gene, CDR1 is SGHNT and CDR2 is YENEEA. The CDR3 DNA sequence: TGTGCCAGCAGCCCGGGGGTCTCCTACGAGCAGTACTTC. Protein sequence: CASSPGVSYEQYF.

The chain recombines TRBV2 with TRBJ2-7; no definite D call. The germline V gene encodes CDR1 SNHLY and CDR2 FYNNEI. The CDR3 is made up of 12 amino acids. V dropped 3 bases and J dropped 7 bases, with 10 bases sitting between them. CDR3 sequence (DNA): TGTGCCAGCAGTGATCCCCCGGTGGAGCAGTACTTC. Translated, it gives CASSDPPVEQYF.

This clone ranks as medium-sized. The chain has TRBV7-6 and TRBJ2-5, with TRBD1 matching 8 bases. Germline V CDR1 and CDR2: SGHVS, FNYEAQ. The J segment lost 6 bases and the V segment lost 7 bases, leaving 13 bases of the junction unmatched. The CDR3 length is 15 residues. The CDR3 spells CASTPRAGGSKTQYF. In DNA, the CDR3 is TGTGCCAGCACTCCTAGGGCAGGGGGCTCTAAGACCCAGTACTTC.

This clone was found a few times. V usage is TRBV7-7 and J usage is TRBJ2-5, with a tentative D call TRBD2 (5 bases). The CDR3 spans 12 residues. Trimming took 5 bases from V and 5 from J, leaving 9 bases between them. The germline CDR1 and CDR2 sequences are SSHAT and FNYEAQ (reference sequence). CDR3 in amino acids: CASSRGGETQYF. CDR3 DNA sequence: TGTGCCAGCAGCCGGGGTGGGGAGACCCAGTACTTC.

The chain joins TRBV2 to TRBJ2-3; the match to TRBD2 covers 10 bases. The germline V gene has CDR1 SNHLY and CDR2 FYNNEI. The CDR3 totals 16 residues. J was trimmed by 3 bases and V by 9 bases; bases with no gene match: 12. In nucleotides, the CDR3 is TGTGCCAGTATCGATGGGAGACTAGCGGGTACAGATACGCAGTATTTT. Translation gives CASIDGRLAGTDTQYF. Full variable domain (remainder filled in from reference TRBV2 and TRBJ2-3): EPEVTQTPSHQVTQMGQEVILRCVPISNHLYFYWYRQILGQKVEFLVSFYNNEISEKSEIFDDQFSVERPDGSNFTLKIRSTKLEDSAMYFCASIDGRLAGTDTQYFGPGTRLTVL.

V is TRBV18 and J is TRBJ1-3; TRBD1 aligns across 7 bases. From germline, CDR1 is KGHSH and CDR2 LQKENI. This CDR3 is built from 16 residues. The V gene end was trimmed by 6 bases and the J gene end by 4 bases; junction bases not matched to a gene: 12. CDR3 coding DNA: TGTGCCAGCTCGTCCGCGGGACAGAGAACGGGAAACACCATATATTTT. Translated: CASSSAGQRTGNTIYF.

CDR3 DNA sequence: TGTGCCAGCAGCGCCCTTAGCGGGGGGGCCTTCAATGAGCAGTTCTTC. Its protein product is CASSALSGGAFNEQFF. J is TRBJ2-1 and V is TRBV2; 11 bases agree with TRBD2. With 6 bases clipped from V and 6 bases from J, the junction kept 10 bases outside the gene matches. CDR3 length: 16 residues. Germline-derived CDR1 and CDR2 are SNHLY and FYNNEI.

The chain links TRBV6-1 to TRBJ1-6; a possible D gene is TRBD1 (5 bases). Germline CDR1 reads MNHNS; CDR2 reads SASEGT. V was clipped by 2 bases and J by 1 base, with 12 bases between them. The CDR3 contains 17 residues. The CDR3 region has the DNA TGTGCCAGCAGTGAAAAGGGCAGGGTGTCCTATAATTCACCCCTCCACTTT. It yields the protein CASSEKGRVSYNSPLHF.

The rearrangement joins TRBV7-6 to TRBJ2-1; D is possibly TRBD1 (6 bases). This CDR3 is built from 16 residues. The germline V gene has CDR1 SGHVS and CDR2 FNYEAQ. V lost 2 bases and J 10 bases, leaving 21 bases between the germline ends. CDR3 amino acids: CASSLNRKVGQGEQFF. The CDR3 DNA reads TGTGCCAGCAGCTTAAACAGGAAGGTGGGACAAGGAGAGCAGTTCTTC.

The chain recombines TRBV15 with TRBJ1-4, with D unclear. Germline CDR1 is LNHNV and CDR2 is YYDKDF (reference sequence). The CDR3 consists of 13 residues. The V gene lost 4 bases and the J gene lost 10 bases, with 13 bases spanning the gap. The CDR3 bases are TGTGCCACCAGCATATGCCTGGGAGCAAAACTGTTTTTT. Protein: CATSICLGAKLFF.